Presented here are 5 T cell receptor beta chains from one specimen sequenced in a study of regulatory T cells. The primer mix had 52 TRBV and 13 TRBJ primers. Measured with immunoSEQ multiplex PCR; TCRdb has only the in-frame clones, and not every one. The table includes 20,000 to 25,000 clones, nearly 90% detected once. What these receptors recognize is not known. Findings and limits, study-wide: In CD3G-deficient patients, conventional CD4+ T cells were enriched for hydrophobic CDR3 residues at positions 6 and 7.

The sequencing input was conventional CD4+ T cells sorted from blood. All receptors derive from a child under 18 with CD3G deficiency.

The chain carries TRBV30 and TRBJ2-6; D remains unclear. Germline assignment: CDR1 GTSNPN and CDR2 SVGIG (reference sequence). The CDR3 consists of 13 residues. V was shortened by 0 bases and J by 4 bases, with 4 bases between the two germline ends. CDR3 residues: CAWSVFGANVLTF. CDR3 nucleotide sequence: TGTGCCTGGAGTGTATTCGGGGCCAACGTCCTGACTTTC.

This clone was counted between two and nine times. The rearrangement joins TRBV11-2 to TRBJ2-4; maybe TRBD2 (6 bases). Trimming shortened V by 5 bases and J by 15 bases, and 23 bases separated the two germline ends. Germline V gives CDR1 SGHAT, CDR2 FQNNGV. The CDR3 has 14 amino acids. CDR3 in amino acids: CASSQDWRGTHWYF. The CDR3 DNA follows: TGTGCCAGCAGCCAAGACTGGAGGGGAACGCATTGGTACTTC.

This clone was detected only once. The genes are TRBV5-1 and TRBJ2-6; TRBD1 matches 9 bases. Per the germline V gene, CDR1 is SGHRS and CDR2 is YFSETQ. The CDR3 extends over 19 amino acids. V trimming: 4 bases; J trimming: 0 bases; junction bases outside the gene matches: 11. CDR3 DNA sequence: TGCGCCAGCAGCGCCATACAGGGGGCACCCTTCTCTGGGGCCAACGTCCTGACTTTC. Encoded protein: CASSAIQGAPFSGANVLTF.

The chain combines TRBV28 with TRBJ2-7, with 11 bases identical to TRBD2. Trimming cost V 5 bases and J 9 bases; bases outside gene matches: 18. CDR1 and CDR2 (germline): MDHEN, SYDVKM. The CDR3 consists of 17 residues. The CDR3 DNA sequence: TGTGCCAGCAGTCCTACCCCGCTAGCGGGAGGCGTCGGGAGGCAGTACTTC. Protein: CASSPTPLAGGVGRQYF.

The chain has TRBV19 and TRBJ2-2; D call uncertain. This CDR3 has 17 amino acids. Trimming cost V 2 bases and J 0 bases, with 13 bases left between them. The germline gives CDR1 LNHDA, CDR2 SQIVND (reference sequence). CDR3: CASSISRTVANTGELFF. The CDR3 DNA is TGTGCCAGTAGTATATCCAGGACGGTTGCGAACACCGGGGAGCTGTTTTTT.